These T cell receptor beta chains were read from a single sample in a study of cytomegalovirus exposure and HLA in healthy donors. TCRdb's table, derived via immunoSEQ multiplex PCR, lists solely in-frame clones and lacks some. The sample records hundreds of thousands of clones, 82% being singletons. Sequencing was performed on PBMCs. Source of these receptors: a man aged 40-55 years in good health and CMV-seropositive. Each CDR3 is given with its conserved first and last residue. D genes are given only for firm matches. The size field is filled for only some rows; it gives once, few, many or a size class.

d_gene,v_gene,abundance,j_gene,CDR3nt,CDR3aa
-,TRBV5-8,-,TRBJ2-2,TGTGCCAGCACCTTGGAGGGACAGTACTACACCGGGGAGCTGTTTTTT,CASTLEGQYYTGELFF
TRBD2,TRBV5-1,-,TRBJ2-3,TGCGCCAGCAGCTTCGGGACTAGCGGGAGGGCTACTAGCACAGATACGCAGTATTTT,CASSFGTSGRATSTDTQYF
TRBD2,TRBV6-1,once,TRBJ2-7,TGTGCCACCAAAGGACTAGCGGAGACCTACGAGCAGTACTTC,CATKGLAETYEQYF
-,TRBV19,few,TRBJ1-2,TGTGCCAGTAGGGCTGATAGCTACACCTTC,CASRADSYTF
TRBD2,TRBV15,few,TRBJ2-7,TGTGCCACCAGCAGAGGGTCACCTAGCGGGAGCTCCTACGAGCAGTACTTC,CATSRGSPSGSSYEQYF
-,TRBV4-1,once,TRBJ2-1,TGCGCCAGCAGCCCACGGAGTTACAATGAGCAGTTCTTC,CASSPRSYNEQFF
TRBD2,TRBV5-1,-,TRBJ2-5,TGCGCCAGCAGCCCGGGATGGGGCGGGAGTAAAGAGACCCAGTACTTC,CASSPGWGGSKETQYF
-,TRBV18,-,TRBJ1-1,TGTGCCAGCTCACCGCGGGATGAAGCTTTCTTT,CASSPRDEAFF
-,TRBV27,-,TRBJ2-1,TGTGCCAGCAGGGAGATAACCTCCTACAATGAGCAGTTCTTC,CASREITSYNEQFF
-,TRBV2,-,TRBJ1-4,TGTGCCAGCGGGAGTGGCAGGTCAAATGAAAAACTGTTTTTT,CASGSGRSNEKLFF
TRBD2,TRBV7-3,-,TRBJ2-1,TGTGCCAGCAGCTTAACCGAGGGACAGGGACGGACTAGCGGGTATTCCTACAATGAGCAGTTCTTC,CASSLTEGQGRTSGYSYNEQFF
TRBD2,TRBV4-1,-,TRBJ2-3,TGCGCCAGCAGCCAAGGACTAGCGGGGGGCACAGATACGCAGTATTTT,CASSQGLAGGTDTQYF
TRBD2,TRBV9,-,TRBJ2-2,TGTGCCAGCAGACCGGCGGGAGCTGACACCGGGGAGCTGTTTTTT,CASRPAGADTGELFF
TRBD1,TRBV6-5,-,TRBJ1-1,TGTGCCAGCAGAAGGACAGGGGACACTGAAGCTTTCTTT,CASRRTGDTEAFF
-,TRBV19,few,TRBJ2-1,TGTGCCAGTAGTATAGTCACTTCCAATGAGCAGTTCTTC,CASSIVTSNEQFF
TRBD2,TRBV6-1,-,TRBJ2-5,TGTGCCAGCAGGTGGGGACTAGCGGAAGAGACCCAGTACTTC,CASRWGLAEETQYF
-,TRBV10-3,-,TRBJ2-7,TGTGCCACCCTGGGGCAGGTAAGGGACGAGCAGTACTTC,CATLGQVRDEQYF
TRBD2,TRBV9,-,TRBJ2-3,TGTGCCAGCAGCGTATCGCGGGAGCTGGTGGCAGATACGCAGTATTTT,CASSVSRELVADTQYF
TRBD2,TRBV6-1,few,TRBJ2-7,TGTGCCAGCAGTGAAGGGACTAGCGATGACTACGAGCAGTACTTC,CASSEGTSDDYEQYF
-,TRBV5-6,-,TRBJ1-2,TGTGCCAGCAGCTCATACGGACAAGGGTATGGCTACACCTTC,CASSSYGQGYGYTF
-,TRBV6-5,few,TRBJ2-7,TGTGCCAGCACAAACAGGGCTAACTACGAGCAGTACTTC,CASTNRANYEQYF
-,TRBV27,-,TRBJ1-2,TGTGCCAGCAGTTTATCCGGGAGGGGATGGAACTATGGCTACACCTTC,CASSLSGRGWNYGYTF
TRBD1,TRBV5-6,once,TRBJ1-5,TGTGCCAGCAGCGTCGGACAGGGGGCCGAAGATCAGCCCCAGCATTTT,CASSVGQGAEDQPQHF
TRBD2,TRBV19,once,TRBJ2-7,TGTGCCAGTAGTCCCAGTCGGGGGGGGTCTCACGAGCAGTACTTC,CASSPSRGGSHEQYF
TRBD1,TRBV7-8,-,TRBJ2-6,TGTGCCAGCAGCCAGGGGGCGAGACAGGGACTGGACAACGTCCTGACTTTC,CASSQGARQGLDNVLTF
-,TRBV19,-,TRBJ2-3,TGTGCCAGTAGACCCCCGTTGACACAAATCACAGATACGCAGTATTTT,CASRPPLTQITDTQYF
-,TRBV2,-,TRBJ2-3,TGTGCCAGCAGTTGGAGGATGTCTAGCACAGATACGCAGTATTTT,CASSWRMSSTDTQYF
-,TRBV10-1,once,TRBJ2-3,TGCGCCAGCAGTGACCCCCGGGACACTAGCACAGATACGCAGTATTTT,CASSDPRDTSTDTQYF
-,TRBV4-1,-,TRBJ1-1,TGCGCCAGCAGCCAAGGACGGAACCGGGATGAAGCTTTCTTT,CASSQGRNRDEAFF
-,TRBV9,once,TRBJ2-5,TGTGCCAGCAGCCTTATTGACCAAGAGACCCAGTACTTC,CASSLIDQETQYF
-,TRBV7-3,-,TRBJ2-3,TGTGCCAGCAGCTTAGCGGTACTTACCCCTAGCACAGATACGCAGTATTTT,CASSLAVLTPSTDTQYF
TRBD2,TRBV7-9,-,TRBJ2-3,TGTGCCAGCAGCTCTAGCGGGACTAGCACAGATACGCAGTATTTT,CASSSSGTSTDTQYF
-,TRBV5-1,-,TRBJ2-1,TGCGCCAGCAGCTTGGCCGGGCAGGGAGGTGAGCAGTTCTTC,CASSLAGQGGEQFF
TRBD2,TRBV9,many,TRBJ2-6,TGTGCCAGCAGCGTAGCTAGGACTAGCGTCTCTGGGGCCAACGTCCTGACTTTC,CASSVARTSVSGANVLTF
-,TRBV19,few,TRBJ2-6,TGTGCCAGTAGTATACAAGGGGCTAGGGCCAACGTCCTGACTTTC,CASSIQGARANVLTF
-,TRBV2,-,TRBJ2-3,TGTGCCAGCAGTGAAGGTCAGAACACAGATACGCAGTATTTT,CASSEGQNTDTQYF
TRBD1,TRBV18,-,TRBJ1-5,TGTGCCAGCTCCAACAGGGGGCTCGAGGGTCAGCCCCAGCATTTT,CASSNRGLEGQPQHF
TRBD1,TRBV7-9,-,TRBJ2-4,TGTGCCAGCAGCTTAAGGGGCAGGGGGGCCAAAAACATTCAGTACTTC,CASSLRGRGAKNIQYF
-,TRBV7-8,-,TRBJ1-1,TGTGCCAGCAGCTTCGGTTTTGCGAACACTGAAGCTTTCTTT,CASSFGFANTEAFF
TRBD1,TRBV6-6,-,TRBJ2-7,TGTGCCAGCAGTTACAGGGGGACAGAAGTTGACGAGCAGTACTTC,CASSYRGTEVDEQYF
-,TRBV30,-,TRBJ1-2,TGTGCCTGGTCAGGGGCGGTTGGCTACACCTTC,CAWSGAVGYTF
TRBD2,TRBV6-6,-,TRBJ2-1,TGTGCCATGGGACTAGCGGGAGAGGAGCAGTTCTTC,CAMGLAGEEQFF
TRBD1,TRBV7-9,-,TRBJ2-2,TGTGCCAGCAAGGACAGGGTCGGCTACCCTTTAATGGACGGGGAGCTGTTTTTT,CASKDRVGYPLMDGELFF
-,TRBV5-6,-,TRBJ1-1,TGTGCCAGCAGCTTGCAAGGACTCGGTATGAACACTGAAGCTTTCTTT,CASSLQGLGMNTEAFF
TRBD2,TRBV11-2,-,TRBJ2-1,TGTGCCAGCAGCTTAGTTAGCGGGAATCCCCGTGCGTTCTTC,CASSLVSGNPRAFF
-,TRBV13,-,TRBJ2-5,TGTGCCAGCAGCGTCCGACCCGGGTGGGAAGAGACCCAGTACTTC,CASSVRPGWEETQYF
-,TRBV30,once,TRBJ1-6,TGTGCCTGGAGTGTAGGGGGATTCTATAATTCACCCCTCCACTTT,CAWSVGGFYNSPLHF
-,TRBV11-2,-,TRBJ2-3,TGTGCCAGCAAGCGGCTACTAAGAACAGATACGCAGTATTTT,CASKRLLRTDTQYF
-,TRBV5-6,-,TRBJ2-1,TGTGCCAGCAGCTTGGGACACCTATACAATGAGCAGTTCTTC,CASSLGHLYNEQFF
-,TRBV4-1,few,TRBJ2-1,TGCGCCAGCAGCCAAGCCTGGGGGCACAATGAGCAGTTCTTC,CASSQAWGHNEQFF
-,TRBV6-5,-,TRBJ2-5,TGTGCCAGCAGTTACAGCCCGGGTTATTTGGAGACCCAGTACTTC,CASSYSPGYLETQYF
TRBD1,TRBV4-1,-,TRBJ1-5,TGCGCCAGCAGCCAAGGACAGGGAGGACAGAGCAATCAGCCCCAGCATTTT,CASSQGQGGQSNQPQHF
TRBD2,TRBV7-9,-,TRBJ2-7,TGTGCCAGCAGCTTCAGTAGCGGGAGCTACGAGCAGTACTTC,CASSFSSGSYEQYF
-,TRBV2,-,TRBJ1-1,TGTGCCAGCACGCCGGGGGGGGGTGAAGCTTTCTTT,CASTPGGGEAFF
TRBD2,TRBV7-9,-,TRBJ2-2,TGTGCCAGCAGCCCCGCCCCTACTAGCGGCGGGGAGCTGTTTTTT,CASSPAPTSGGELFF
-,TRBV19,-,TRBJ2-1,TGTGCCAGTAGTACCAGACACGGCTACAATGAGCAGTTCTTC,CASSTRHGYNEQFF
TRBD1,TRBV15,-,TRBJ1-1,TGTGCCACCAGCAGAGGCACAGGGGCGAAGAACACTGAAGCTTTCTTT,CATSRGTGAKNTEAFF
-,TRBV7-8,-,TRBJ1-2,TGTGCCAGCAGCTTAGGGGGAGCCGGACGAGCTAACTATGGCTACACCTTC,CASSLGGAGRANYGYTF
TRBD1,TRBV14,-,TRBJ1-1,TGTGCCAGCAGCCAAATTTTAGGACAGGGAACGAACACTGAAGCTTTCTTT,CASSQILGQGTNTEAFF